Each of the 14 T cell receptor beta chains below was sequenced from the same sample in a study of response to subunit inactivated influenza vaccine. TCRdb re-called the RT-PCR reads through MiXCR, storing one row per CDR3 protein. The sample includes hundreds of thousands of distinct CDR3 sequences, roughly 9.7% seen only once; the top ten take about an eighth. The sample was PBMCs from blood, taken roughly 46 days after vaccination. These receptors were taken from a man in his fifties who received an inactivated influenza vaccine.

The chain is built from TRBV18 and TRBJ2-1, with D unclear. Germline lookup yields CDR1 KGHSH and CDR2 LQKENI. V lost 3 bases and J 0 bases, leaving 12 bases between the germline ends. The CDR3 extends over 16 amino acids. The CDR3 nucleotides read TGTGCCAGCTCACCCCCACAGAGAACCTCCTACAATGAGCAGTTCTTC. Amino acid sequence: CASSPPQRTSYNEQFF. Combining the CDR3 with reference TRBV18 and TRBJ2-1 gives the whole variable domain NAGVMQNPRHLVRRRGQEARLRCSPMKGHSHVYWYRQLPEEGLKFMVYLQKENIIDESGMPKERFSAEFPKEGPSILRIQQVVRGDSAAYFCASSPPQRTSYNEQFFGPGTRLTVL.

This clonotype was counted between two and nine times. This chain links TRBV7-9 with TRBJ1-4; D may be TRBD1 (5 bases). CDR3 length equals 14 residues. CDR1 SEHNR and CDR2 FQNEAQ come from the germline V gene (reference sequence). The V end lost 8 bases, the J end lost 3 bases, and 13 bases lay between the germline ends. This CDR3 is CASGRGLPNEKLFF. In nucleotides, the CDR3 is TGTGCCAGCGGGAGGGGTTTACCTAATGAAAAACTGTTTTTT.

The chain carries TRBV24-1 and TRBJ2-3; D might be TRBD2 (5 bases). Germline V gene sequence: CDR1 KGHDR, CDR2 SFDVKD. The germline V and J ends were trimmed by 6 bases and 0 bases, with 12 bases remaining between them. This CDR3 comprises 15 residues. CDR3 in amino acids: CATSSWRTSTDTQYF. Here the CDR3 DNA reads TGTGCCACCAGTTCCTGGAGGACTAGCACAGATACGCAGTATTTT.

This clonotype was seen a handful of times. The CDR3 spells CASSQAGDLNTEAFF. In DNA form, the CDR3 reads TGCGCCAGCAGCCAAGCAGGGGACCTCAACACTGAAGCTTTCTTT. This chain uses TRBV4-1 with TRBJ1-1; possible D gene TRBD1, 6 bases. Germline V gene lookup returns CDR1 MGHRA and CDR2 YSYEKL. Trimming cost V 1 base and J 2 bases, with 11 bases left between them. The CDR3 extends over 15 amino acids.

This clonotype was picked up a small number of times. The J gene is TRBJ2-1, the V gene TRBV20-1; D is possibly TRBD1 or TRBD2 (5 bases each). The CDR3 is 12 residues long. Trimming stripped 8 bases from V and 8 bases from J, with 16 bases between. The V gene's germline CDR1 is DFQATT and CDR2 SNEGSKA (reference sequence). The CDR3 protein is CSPRGGAHEQFF. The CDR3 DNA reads TGCAGTCCCCGTGGGGGAGCGCATGAGCAGTTCTTC.

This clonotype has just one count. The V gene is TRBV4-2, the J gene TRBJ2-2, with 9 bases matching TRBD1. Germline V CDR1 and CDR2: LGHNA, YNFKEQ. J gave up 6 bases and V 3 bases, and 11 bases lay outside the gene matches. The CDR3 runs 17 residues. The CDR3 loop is CASSQSGTGSLSGELFF. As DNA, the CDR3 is TGTGCCAGCAGCCAGTCCGGGACAGGGTCTTTATCCGGGGAGCTGTTTTTT.

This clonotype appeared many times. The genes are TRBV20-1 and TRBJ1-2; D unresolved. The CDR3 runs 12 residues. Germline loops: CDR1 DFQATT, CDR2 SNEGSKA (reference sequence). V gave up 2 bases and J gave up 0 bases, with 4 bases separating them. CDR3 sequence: CSARYANYGYTF. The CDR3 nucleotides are TGCAGTGCTAGATACGCTAACTATGGCTACACCTTC.

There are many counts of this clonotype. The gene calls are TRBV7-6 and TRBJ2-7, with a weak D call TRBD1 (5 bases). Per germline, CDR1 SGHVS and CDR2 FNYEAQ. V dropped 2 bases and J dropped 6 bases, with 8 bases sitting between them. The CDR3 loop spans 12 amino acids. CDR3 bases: TGTGCCAGCAGCTTAATGGGGCTCGAGCAGTACTTC. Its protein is CASSLMGLEQYF.

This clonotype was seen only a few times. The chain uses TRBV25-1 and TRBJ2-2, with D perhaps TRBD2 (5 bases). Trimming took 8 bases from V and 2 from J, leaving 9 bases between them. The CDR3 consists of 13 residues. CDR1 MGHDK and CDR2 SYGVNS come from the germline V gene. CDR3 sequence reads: CASEGPNTGELFF. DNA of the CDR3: TGTGCCAGCGAGGGCCCCAACACCGGGGAGCTGTTTTTT.

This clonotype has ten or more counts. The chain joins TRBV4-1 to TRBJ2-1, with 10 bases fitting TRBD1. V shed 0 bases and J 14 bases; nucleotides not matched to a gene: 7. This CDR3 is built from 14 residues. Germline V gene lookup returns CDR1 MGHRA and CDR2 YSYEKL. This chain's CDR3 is CASSQEGTGAPKFF. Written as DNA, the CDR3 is TGCGCCAGCAGCCAAGAGGGGACAGGGGCCCCTAAGTTCTTC.

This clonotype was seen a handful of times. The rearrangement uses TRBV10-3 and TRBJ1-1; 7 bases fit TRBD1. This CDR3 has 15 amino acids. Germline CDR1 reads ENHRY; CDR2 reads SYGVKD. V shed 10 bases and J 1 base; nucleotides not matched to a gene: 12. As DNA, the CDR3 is TGTGCCACCGGGGAAACAGGGGAAACGAACACTGAAGCTTTCTTT. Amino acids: CATGETGETNTEAFF.

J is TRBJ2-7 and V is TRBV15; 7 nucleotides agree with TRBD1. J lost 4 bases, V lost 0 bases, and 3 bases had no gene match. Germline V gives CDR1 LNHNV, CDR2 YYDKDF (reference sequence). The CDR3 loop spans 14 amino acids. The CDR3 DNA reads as TGTGCCACCAGCAGAGATTACAGGGGATACGAGCAGTACTTC. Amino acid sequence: CATSRDYRGYEQYF.

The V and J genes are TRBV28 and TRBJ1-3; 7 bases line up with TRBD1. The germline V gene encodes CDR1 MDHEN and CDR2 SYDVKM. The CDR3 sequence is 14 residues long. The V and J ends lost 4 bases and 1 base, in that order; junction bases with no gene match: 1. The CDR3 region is CASSSGQSGNTIYF. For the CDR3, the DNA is TGTGCCAGCAGTTCGGGACAGTCTGGAAACACCATATATTTT.

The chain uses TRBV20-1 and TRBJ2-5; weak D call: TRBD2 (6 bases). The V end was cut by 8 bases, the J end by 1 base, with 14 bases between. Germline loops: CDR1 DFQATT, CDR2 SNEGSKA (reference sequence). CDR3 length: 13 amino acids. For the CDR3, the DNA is TGCAGTACAAATCGGGGGAGCCAAGAGACCCAGTACTTC. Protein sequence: CSTNRGSQETQYF.